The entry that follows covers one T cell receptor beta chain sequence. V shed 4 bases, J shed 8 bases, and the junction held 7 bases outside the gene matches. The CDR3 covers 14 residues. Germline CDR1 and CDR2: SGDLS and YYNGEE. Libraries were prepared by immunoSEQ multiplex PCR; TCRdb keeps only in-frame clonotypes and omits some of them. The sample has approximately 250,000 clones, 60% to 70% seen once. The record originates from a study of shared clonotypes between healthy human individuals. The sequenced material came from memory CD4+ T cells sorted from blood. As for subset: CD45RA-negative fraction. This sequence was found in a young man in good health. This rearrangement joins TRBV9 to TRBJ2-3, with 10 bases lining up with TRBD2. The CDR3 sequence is CASSPRTSGATQYF. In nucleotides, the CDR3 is TGTGCCAGCAGCCCCCGGACTAGCGGAGCTACGCAGTATTTT. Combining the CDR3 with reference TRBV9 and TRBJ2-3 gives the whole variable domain DSGVTQTPKHLITATGQRVTLRCSPRSGDLSVYWYQQSLDQGLQFLIQYYNGEERAKGNILERFSAQQFPDLHSELNLSSLELGDSALYFCASSPRTSGATQYFGPGTRLTVL.